The T cell receptor beta chain under discussion was sequenced for a study of blood T cell repertoires in COVID-19. The wider study: T cells, B-cell-depleted T cells, or PBMCs supplied cDNA or gDNA.

Germline V gene lookup returns CDR1 SNHLY and CDR2 FYNNEI. Trimming took off 6 bases at V and 3 bases at J, with 27 bases between the two ends. The CDR3 is 18 residues long. In the original workflow: Amplification with reference gene primers provided the estimates of nucleated cell counts. Method: immunoSEQ multiplex PCR; TCRdb's copy keeps in-frame clones and lacks some. V and J calls and clone size come straight from that table; D and trimming were deduced from the DNA. The sample records 140,000 to 150,000 clones, about 80% being singletons. The specimen was peripheral blood. The rearrangement links TRBV2 to TRBJ2-7; possibly TRBD1 for D (6 bases). The sequence derives from a man aged 65 to 85 who had recovered from COVID-19. CDR3 sequence: CASSYLLPRGSTGYEQYF. The CDR3 nucleotides read TGTGCCAGCAGCTACTTATTACCCAGGGGCTCAACTGGCTACGAGCAGTACTTC.